The subject of this entry is one TCR beta chain. CDR3 size: 16 residues. The junction had 11 bases not matched to a gene; V was cut back by 6 bases and J by 5 bases. The germline V gene has CDR1 MNHEY and CDR2 SVGEGT. This sample stems from a study of blood T cells in healthy people across ages. Primed by a sample-barcoded 5' primer and a J-beta primer mix, a second PCR proceeded for 7 to 11 cycles. TCRdb analysed the 5' RACE reads with MiXCR anew, one entry per CDR3 protein. Of some 940,000 distinct CDR3 sequences in the sample, 25% to 30% are singletons; the top ten hold about 9.4%. These records were also assigned to another study, of T cells of mothers and their children. That work contributes: Nine systemically healthy Caucasian donors: three mothers, six children.

Sequencing was carried out using blood. The chain couples TRBV6-2 or TRBV6-3 to TRBJ2-1; TRBD2 matches 9 bases. This receptor was identified in a woman between 40 and 55 years old in good health. The CDR3, as DNA: TGTGCCAGCAGCCCCCGGGGGAGCGGGGGGAACAATGAGCAGTTCTTC. The encoded protein is CASSPRGSGGNNEQFF.